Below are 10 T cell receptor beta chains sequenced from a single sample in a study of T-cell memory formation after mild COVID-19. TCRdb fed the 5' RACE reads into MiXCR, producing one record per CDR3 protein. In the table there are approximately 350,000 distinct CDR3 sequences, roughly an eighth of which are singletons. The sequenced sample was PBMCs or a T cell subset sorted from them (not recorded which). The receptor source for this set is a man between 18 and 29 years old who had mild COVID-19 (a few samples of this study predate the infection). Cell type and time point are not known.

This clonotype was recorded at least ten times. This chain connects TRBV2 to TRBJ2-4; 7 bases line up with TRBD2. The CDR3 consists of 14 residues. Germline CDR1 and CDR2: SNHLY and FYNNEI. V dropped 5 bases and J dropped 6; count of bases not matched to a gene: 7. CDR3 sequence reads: CASSRGGTANIQYF. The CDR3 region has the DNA TGTGCCAGCAGTCGCGGGGGTACTGCAAACATTCAGTACTTC.

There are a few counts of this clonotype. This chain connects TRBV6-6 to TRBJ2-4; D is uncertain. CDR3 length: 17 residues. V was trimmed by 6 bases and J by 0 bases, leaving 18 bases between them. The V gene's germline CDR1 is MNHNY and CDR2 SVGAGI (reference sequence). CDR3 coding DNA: TGTGCCAGCAGCCCTACGCGGCTAAAGGTAGCCAAAAACATTCAGTACTTC. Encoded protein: CASSPTRLKVAKNIQYF.

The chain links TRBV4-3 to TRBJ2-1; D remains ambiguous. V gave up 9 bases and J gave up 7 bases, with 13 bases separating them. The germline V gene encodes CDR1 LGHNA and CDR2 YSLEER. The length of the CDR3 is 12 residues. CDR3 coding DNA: TGCGCCAGTTCCGCTGGACGTAATGAGCAGTTCTTC. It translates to CASSAGRNEQFF.

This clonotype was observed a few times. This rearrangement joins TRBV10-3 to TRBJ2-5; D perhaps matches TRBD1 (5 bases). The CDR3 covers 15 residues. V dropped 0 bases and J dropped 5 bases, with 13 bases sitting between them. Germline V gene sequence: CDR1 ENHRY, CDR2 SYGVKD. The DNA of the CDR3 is TGTGCCATCAGTGAGTCGAGCAGGGTTAGGGAGACCCAGTACTTC. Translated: CAISESSRVRETQYF.

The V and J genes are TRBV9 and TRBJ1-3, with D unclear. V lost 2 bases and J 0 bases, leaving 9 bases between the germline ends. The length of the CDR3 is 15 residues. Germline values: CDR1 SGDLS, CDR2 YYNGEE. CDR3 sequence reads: CASSVDGSSGNTIYF. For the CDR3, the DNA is TGTGCCAGCAGCGTGGACGGGAGCTCTGGAAACACCATATATTTT.

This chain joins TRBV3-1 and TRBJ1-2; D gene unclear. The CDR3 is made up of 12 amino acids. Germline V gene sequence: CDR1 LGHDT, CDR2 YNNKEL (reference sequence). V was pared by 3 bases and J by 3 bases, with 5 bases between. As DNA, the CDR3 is TGTGCCAGCAGCCAGGGAGACTATGGCTACACCTTC. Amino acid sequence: CASSQGDYGYTF.

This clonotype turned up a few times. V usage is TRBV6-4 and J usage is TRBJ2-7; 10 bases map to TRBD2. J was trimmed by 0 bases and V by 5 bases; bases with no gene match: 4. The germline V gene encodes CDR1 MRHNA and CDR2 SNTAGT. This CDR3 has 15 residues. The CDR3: CASSTSGDSSYEQYF. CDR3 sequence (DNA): TGTGCCAGCAGTACTAGCGGGGATAGCTCCTACGAGCAGTACTTC.

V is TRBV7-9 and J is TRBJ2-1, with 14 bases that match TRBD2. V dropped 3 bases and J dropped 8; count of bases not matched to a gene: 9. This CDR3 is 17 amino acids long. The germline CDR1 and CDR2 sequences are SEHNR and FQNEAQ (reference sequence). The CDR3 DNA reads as TGTGCCAGCAGCTTCGCCACGACTAGCGGGGGGGAAGATGAGCAGTTCTTC. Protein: CASSFATTSGGEDEQFF.

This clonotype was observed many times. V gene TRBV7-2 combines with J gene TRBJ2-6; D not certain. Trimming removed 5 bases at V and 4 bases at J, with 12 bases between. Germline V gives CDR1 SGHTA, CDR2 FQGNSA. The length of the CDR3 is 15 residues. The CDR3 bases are TGTGCCAGCAGCCTAAGTGGGTCCGGGGCCAACGTCCTGACTTTC. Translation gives CASSLSGSGANVLTF.

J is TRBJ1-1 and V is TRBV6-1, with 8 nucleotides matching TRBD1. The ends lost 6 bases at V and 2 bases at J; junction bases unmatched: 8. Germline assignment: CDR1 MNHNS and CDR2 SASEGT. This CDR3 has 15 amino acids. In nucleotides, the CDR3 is TGTGCCAGCAGGACCGACAGGGGAGTAAACACTGAAGCTTTCTTT. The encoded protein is CASRTDRGVNTEAFF.